The 24 T cell receptor beta chains given below trace back to one sample, sequenced in a study of blood T cell repertoires in COVID-19. Some clones are missing from TCRdb's copy, which holds only in-frame ones; the method was immunoSEQ multiplex PCR. This table has some 100,000 clones, 80% to 90% appearing once. The sample was peripheral blood. These receptors were collected from a human donor in a cohort sampled during active COVID-19.

This chain connects TRBV7-3 to TRBJ1-1; D gene unclear. V shed 0 bases and J shed 2 bases, with 7 bases lying between them. This CDR3 has 14 amino acids. The germline CDR1 and CDR2 sequences are SGHTA and FQGTGA. The DNA of the CDR3 is TGTGCCAGCAGCTTAACCGCGTCTAACACTGAAGCTTTCTTT. As protein: CASSLTASNTEAFF.

This clone was seen more than once but under ten times. The chain carries TRBV4-1 and TRBJ2-7; 10 positions match TRBD2. Germline CDR1 is MGHRA and CDR2 is YSYEKL. The junction had 5 bases not matched to a gene; V was cut back by 3 bases and J by 3 bases. The CDR3 spans 15 residues. As DNA, the CDR3 is TGCGCCAGCAGCCAGACAATAGCGGGAGGCTACGAGCAGTACTTC. Translating gives CASSQTIAGGYEQYF.

The rearrangement links TRBV19 to TRBJ2-3; 7 bases are a match to TRBD2. Germline lookup yields CDR1 LNHDA and CDR2 SQIVND (reference sequence). There are 14 residues in the CDR3. The V and J ends lost 9 bases and 3 bases, in that order; junction bases with no gene match: 9. CDR3: CASGRLAETDTQYF. CDR3 bases: TGTGCCAGCGGAAGACTAGCCGAGACAGATACGCAGTATTTT.

The rearrangement joins TRBV5-1 to TRBJ2-3, with D perhaps matching TRBD2 (6 bases). Trimming removed 0 bases from V and 4 bases from J, with 12 bases in between. Germline V gene data show CDR1 as SGHRS and CDR2 as YFSETQ. The CDR3 sequence is 15 residues long. In DNA form, the CDR3 reads TGCGCCAGCAGCTTGGTAGCGGACCACGCAGATACGCAGTATTTT. This gives the protein CASSLVADHADTQYF.

V usage is TRBV4-3 and J usage is TRBJ2-7; 14 bases agree with TRBD2. CDR1 is LGHNA and CDR2 is YSLEER in the germline V gene. With V trimmed by 4 bases and J by 6 bases, 8 bases remained unmatched. The CDR3 totals 16 residues. CDR3 bases: TGCGCCAGCAGCCGGACTAGCGGGAGGTTCACCTCCGAGCAGTACTTC. Residues: CASSRTSGRFTSEQYF.

The CDR3: CSARTTHEQFF. CDR3 coding DNA: TGCAGTGCCCGGACTACCCATGAGCAGTTCTTC. The chain joins TRBV20-1 to TRBJ2-1; D perhaps matches TRBD2 (6 bases). This CDR3 contains 11 residues. The germline CDR1 and CDR2 sequences are DFQATT and SNEGSKA (reference sequence). Trimming took off 6 bases at V and 8 bases at J, with 11 bases between the two ends.

This chain connects TRBV12-5 to TRBJ1-4; D is uncertain. Germline V gives CDR1 LGHNT, CDR2 FRNRAP. The CDR3 length is 12 residues. V lost 9 bases and J 8 bases, leaving 13 bases between the germline ends. The CDR3 nucleotides are TGTGCTAGCCGGGGAGGAGCGGAAAAACTGTTTTTT. Protein product: CASRGGAEKLFF.

V is TRBV4-1 and J is TRBJ2-4; weak D call: TRBD1 (5 bases). The germline V and J ends were trimmed by 2 bases and 6 bases, with 14 bases remaining between them. CDR1 MGHRA and CDR2 YSYEKL come from the germline V gene. This CDR3 has 15 amino acids. This chain's CDR3 is CASSQIGASRNIQYF. Here the CDR3 DNA reads TGCGCCAGCAGCCAAATTGGGGCTTCACGAAACATTCAGTACTTC.

The table lists this clone with a count of one. This sequence joins TRBV6-5 and TRBJ1-2; perhaps TRBD1 as D (6 bases). V dropped 6 bases and J dropped 8 bases, with 13 bases sitting between them. Looked up from germline, CDR1 is MNHEY and CDR2 is SVGAGI. The CDR3 is made up of 12 amino acids. Written as DNA, the CDR3 is TGTGCCAGCAGCACCACAGGGTACGGCTACACCTTC. Its protein product is CASSTTGYGYTF.

This CDR3 is CASSLAARRAYNEQFF. CDR3 DNA sequence: TGTGCCAGCAGCTTGGCCGCGCGGAGGGCCTACAATGAGCAGTTCTTC. The chain uses TRBV5-8 and TRBJ2-1, with D possibly being TRBD2 (6 bases). This CDR3 spans 16 amino acids. The V and J ends lost 0 bases and 2 bases respectively, with 12 bases between them. CDR1 SGHTS and CDR2 YDEGEE come from the germline V gene.

J is TRBJ1-2 and V is TRBV19, with D tentatively TRBD1 (5 bases). Germline V gene lookup returns CDR1 LNHDA and CDR2 SQIVND (reference sequence). This CDR3 has 15 residues. The V end lost 3 bases, the J end lost 5 bases, and 16 bases lay between the germline ends. Here the CDR3 reads CASSMSGRNLYGYTF. The CDR3 region has the DNA TGTGCCAGTAGTATGTCAGGGCGGAACTTGTATGGCTACACCTTC.

This clone was counted a single time. The chain is built from TRBV28 and TRBJ1-2, with a weak D call TRBD1 (5 bases). V lost 3 bases and J 4 bases, leaving 12 bases between the germline ends. From germline, CDR1 is MDHEN and CDR2 SYDVKM. The CDR3 has 14 residues. The CDR3 spells CASSFLWGGYGYTF. As DNA, the CDR3 is TGTGCCAGCAGTTTTCTTTGGGGCGGCTATGGCTACACCTTC.

The chain is built from TRBV19 and TRBJ2-3; possibly TRBD1 for D (6 bases). Germline values: CDR1 LNHDA, CDR2 SQIVND (reference sequence). Trimming took 5 bases from V and 2 from J, leaving 11 bases between them. The CDR3 totals 14 residues. In DNA, the CDR3 is TGTGCCAGTAGTTGGGGGACAACCACAGATACGCAGTATTTT. Encoded protein: CASSWGTTTDTQYF.

The chain couples TRBV7-2 to TRBJ2-7; 8 nucleotides line up with TRBD2. V lost 4 bases, J lost 7 bases, and 9 bases stayed unmatched. The CDR3 length is 14 residues. Germline CDR1 reads SGHTA; CDR2 reads FQGNSA. Here the CDR3 DNA reads TGTGCCAGCAGCTCACCCCGGGGGGGGAGGGAGCAGTACTTC. Protein product: CASSSPRGGREQYF.

There are a few counts of this clone. The CDR3 DNA reads as TGTGCCAGCAGCCCCCCTGACCAGGGTGGCTACACCTTC. Its protein product is CASSPPDQGGYTF. The J gene is TRBJ1-2, the V gene TRBV7-2; D may be TRBD1 (5 bases). Germline V gene lookup returns CDR1 SGHTA and CDR2 FQGNSA. The CDR3 has 13 amino acids. V gave up 5 bases and J gave up 7 bases, with 14 bases separating them.

CDR3 in DNA: TGTGCCCGGTTGACAGGGCGCTCCTACGAGCAGTACTTC. Amino acids: CARLTGRSYEQYF. This sequence joins TRBV21-1 and TRBJ2-7; the DNA was not used to check the table's D call, TRBD1. TRBV21-1 is designated a pseudogene. This CDR3 has 13 residues.

The chain is built from TRBV9 and TRBJ2-2; TRBD2 is a possible D gene (5 bases). The CDR3 totals 18 residues. CDR1 and CDR2 from the germline V gene are SGDLS and YYNGEE. V was shortened by 3 bases and J by 1 base, with 19 bases between the two germline ends. DNA for the CDR3: TGTGCCAGCAGCGCGATGGGAGCTCCAATTCTGAACACCGGGGAGCTGTTTTTT. This sequence encodes CASSAMGAPILNTGELFF.

V usage is TRBV18 and J usage is TRBJ1-1, with D perhaps TRBD1 (5 bases). CDR1 is KGHSH and CDR2 is LQKENI in the germline V gene. There are 15 residues in the CDR3. Trimming took 7 bases from V and 3 from J, leaving 18 bases between them. CDR3: CASFSTAGPDTEAFF. CDR3 in DNA: TGTGCCAGCTTCTCGACGGCAGGGCCGGACACTGAAGCTTTCTTT.

The chain recombines TRBV5-6 with TRBJ2-7; D is possibly TRBD1 (5 bases). Germline CDR1 and CDR2: SGHDT and YYEEEE. Deletions cut 4 bases from V and 3 bases from J, with 11 bases between. There are 13 residues in the CDR3. CDR3 bases: TGTGCCAGCAGCGCCGGACATTACTACGAGCAGTACTTC. Amino acids: CASSAGHYYEQYF.

The chain combines TRBV28 with TRBJ1-4, with D possibly matching TRBD1 (6 bases). The CDR3 is made up of 16 amino acids. The V end lost 3 bases, the J end lost 5 bases, and 16 bases lay between the germline ends. Looked up from germline, CDR1 is MDHEN and CDR2 is SYDVKM. CDR3 loop: CASSFAPDSSNEKLFF. The CDR3 nucleotides are TGTGCCAGCAGTTTTGCCCCGGACAGCTCGAATGAAAAACTGTTTTTT.

The chain combines TRBV27 with TRBJ2-7, with 8 bases that match TRBD1. Per the germline V gene, CDR1 is MNHEY and CDR2 is SMNVEV (reference sequence). V was pared by 6 bases and J by 3 bases, with 10 bases of the junction left unmatched. This CDR3 spans 15 amino acids. Here the CDR3 DNA reads TGTGCCAGCAGGTCAGCAGGGGGCTCACTCTACGAGCAGTACTTC. It specifies CASRSAGGSLYEQYF.

This chain uses TRBV7-6 with TRBJ1-2; D perhaps matches TRBD1 (5 bases). Germline V CDR1 and CDR2: SGHVS, FNYEAQ. The CDR3 runs 17 residues. V was clipped by 3 bases and J by 4 bases, with 21 bases between them. CDR3 nucleotides: TGTGCCAGCAGCTTTCTTTCCGGGGGAATTAGCTTCTATGGCTACACCTTC. Translating it yields CASSFLSGGISFYGYTF. Looking up the rest from reference TRBV7-6 and TRBJ1-2 gives the full variable domain: GAGVSQSPRYKVTKRGQDVALRCDPISGHVSLYWYRQALGQGPEFLTYFNYEAQQDKSGLPNDRFSAERPEGSISTLTIQRTEQRDSAMYRCASSFLSGGISFYGYTFGSGTRLTVV.

This clone was counted between two and nine times. The J gene is TRBJ2-5, the V gene TRBV4-2; D ambiguous. V was trimmed by 1 base and J by 7 bases, leaving 4 bases between them. Germline-derived CDR1 and CDR2 are LGHNA and YNFKEQ. There are 11 residues in the CDR3. In DNA, the CDR3 is TGTGCCAGCAGCCAAGGAGGGACCCAGTACTTC. This translates into CASSQGGTQYF.

This clone appeared a few times. The chain is built from TRBV27 and TRBJ2-1; TRBD2 agrees at 10 bases. Germline trimming cut 6 bases from V and 4 bases from J; bases unmatched to any gene: 3. Germline V gene data show CDR1 as MNHEY and CDR2 as SMNVEV (reference sequence). The CDR3 loop spans 14 amino acids. The CDR3 nucleotides read TGTGCCAGCAGGGGACTAGCGAATTACAATGAGCAGTTCTTC. Protein sequence: CASRGLANYNEQFF.